The 13 T cell receptor beta chains presented below share a single source sample, sequenced in a study of neurological immune-mediated disorders. Specified time point: technical triplicate 2. TCRdb independently ran MiXCR on the 5' RACE reads; one entry per CDR3 protein. The sample has under 65,000 distinct CDR3 sequences, approximately 25% seen once. Specimen: PBMCs. Every receptor here comes from a man in his sixties with HTLV-1-associated myelopathy (HAM/TSP).

V gene TRBV20-1 combines with J gene TRBJ2-1; D possibly uses TRBD1 or TRBD2 (7 bases each). Trimming shortened V by 3 bases and J by 4 bases, and 16 bases separated the two germline ends. The CDR3 runs to 15 residues. Germline V CDR1 and CDR2: DFQATT, SNEGSKA (reference sequence). The DNA for the CDR3 is TGCAGTGCTAGTATCTTCAGGGGGGGGTACAATGAGCAGTTCTTC. Amino acids: CSASIFRGGYNEQFF.

The CDR3 sequence: CASSYSGPNEKLFF. The CDR3 nucleotides read TGTGCCAGCAGTTACTCGGGGCCTAATGAAAAACTGTTTTTT. The V call is TRBV6-5, the J call TRBJ1-4; a possible D gene is TRBD1 (5 bases). The germline CDR1 and CDR2 sequences are MNHEY and SVGAGI. The length of the CDR3 is 14 residues. Trimming left V 0 bases short and J 3 bases short, with 5 bases between.

This clonotype was counted at least ten times. The rearrangement links TRBV5-5 to TRBJ1-1; 12 positions agree with TRBD1. Germline trimming cut 0 bases from V and 2 bases from J; bases unmatched to any gene: 5. Germline V gene lookup returns CDR1 SGHKS and CDR2 YYEKEE (reference sequence). The CDR3 extends over 17 amino acids. CDR3 loop: CASSLVGTGGLNTEAFF. CDR3 DNA sequence: TGTGCCAGCAGCTTGGTAGGGACAGGGGGCCTAAACACTGAAGCTTTCTTT.

J is TRBJ2-5 and V is TRBV5-1; D is unresolved. CDR3 length: 14 amino acids. Trimming took 4 bases from V and 3 from J, leaving 13 bases between them. The germline V gene encodes CDR1 SGHRS and CDR2 YFSETQ. CDR3: CASSPGAAKETQYF. The DNA of the CDR3 is TGCGCCAGCAGCCCCGGCGCGGCCAAAGAGACCCAGTACTTC.

A word on this clonotype: A junction boundary mismatches the germline segment, possibly from a read error. This chain uses TRBV18 with TRBJ1-3, with TRBD1 matching over 7 bases. In germline, CDR1 is KGHSH, CDR2 LQKENI. This CDR3 region has 16 residues. The CDR3 coding sequence is TGTGCCAGCTCACCGCGGACAGGAGACTCTGGAAACACCATATGTTTT. This gives the protein CASSPRTGDSGNTICF.

This clonotype occurred many times. This chain uses TRBV29-1 with TRBJ1-4; 9 bases agree with TRBD1. The CDR3 extends over 14 amino acids. The trim removed 7 bases at V and 8 bases at J, leaving 11 bases unmatched. In germline, CDR1 is SQVTM, CDR2 ANQGSEA. CDR3 coding DNA: TGCAGCGCCGGGGGTAGCGGGACAGGGGAAAAACTGTTTTTT. This sequence encodes CSAGGSGTGEKLFF.

This sequence joins TRBV7-8 and TRBJ1-2; D unclear. There are 13 residues in the CDR3. Germline V gene lookup returns CDR1 SGHVS and CDR2 FQNEAQ. Trimming cost V 1 base and J 4 bases, with 7 bases left between them. This CDR3 reads CASSLELGYGYTF. The CDR3 DNA reads as TGTGCCAGCAGCTTAGAATTGGGCTATGGCTACACCTTC.

This clonotype was counted ten times or more. V and J are TRBV7-8 and TRBJ2-6; no clear D gene. The V gene lost 1 base and the J gene lost 0 bases, with 10 bases spanning the gap. Germline CDR1 is SGHVS and CDR2 is FQNEAQ. The CDR3 sequence is 17 residues long. The CDR3 DNA sequence: TGTGCCAGCAGCTTAGTGGCAGGCCCCTCTGGGGCCAACGTCCTGACTTTC. Its protein is CASSLVAGPSGANVLTF. Filled out from reference TRBV7-8 and TRBJ2-6, the complete variable domain reads GAGVSQSPRYKVAKRGQDVALRCDPISGHVSLFWYQQALGQGPEFLTYFQNEAQLDKSGLPSDRFFAERPEGSVSTLKIQRTQQEDSAVYLCASSLVAGPSGANVLTFGAGSRLTVL.

This clonotype was picked up many times. This chain joins TRBV29-1 and TRBJ2-5; TRBD2 might be the D (7 bases). CDR3 length: 13 amino acids. The V end was cut by 5 bases, the J end by 5 bases, with 15 bases between. Germline V gives CDR1 SQVTM, CDR2 ANQGSEA. CDR3 in amino acids: CSVRRGAGETQYF. CDR3 nucleotide sequence: TGCAGCGTTCGCAGGGGAGCGGGGGAGACCCAGTACTTC.

This clonotype was observed many times. The chain couples TRBV7-9 to TRBJ1-1; D may be TRBD1 (6 bases). Germline CDR1 SEHNR, CDR2 FQNEAQ (reference sequence). The germline V and J ends were trimmed by 5 bases and 4 bases, with 8 bases remaining between them. The CDR3 covers 12 residues. CDR3 nucleotide sequence: TGTGCCAGCAGCAAGGACAGCACTGAAGCTTTCTTT. Its translation is CASSKDSTEAFF.

This clonotype was recorded at least ten times. This sequence joins TRBV5-6 and TRBJ2-5; tentative D call: TRBD2 (6 bases). The CDR3 contains 13 residues. Trimming cost V 2 bases and J 3 bases, with 8 bases left between them. CDR1 SGHDT and CDR2 YYEEEE come from the germline V gene. The CDR3 protein is CASSFVAEETQYF. For the CDR3, the DNA is TGTGCCAGCAGCTTCGTAGCGGAAGAGACCCAGTACTTC.

This clonotype was counted at least ten times. The rearrangement links TRBV12-3 or TRBV12-4 to TRBJ2-2; D remains ambiguous. Deletions cut 7 bases from V and 6 bases from J, with 9 bases between. The CDR3 runs 12 residues. The CDR3 DNA follows: TGTGCCAGCATAAGGGTCTCCGGGGAGCTGTTTTTT. It translates to CASIRVSGELFF.

This clonotype was detected ten times or more. The chain has TRBV10-3 and TRBJ2-3; no definite D call. This CDR3 has 14 amino acids. Germline CDR1 reads ENHRY; CDR2 reads SYGVKD. V was trimmed by 4 bases and J by 3 bases, leaving 11 bases between them. CDR3 region: CAISAVAPTDTQYF. CDR3 nucleotide sequence: TGTGCCATCAGTGCGGTAGCACCGACAGATACGCAGTATTTT.